Described below is a single T cell receptor (beta chain) sequence and its context. The CDR3 loop spans 15 amino acids. Looked up from germline, CDR1 is MNHEY and CDR2 is SMNVEV (reference sequence). V was pared by 5 bases and J by 2 bases, with 7 bases of the junction left unmatched. Sequencing used immunoSEQ multiplex PCR; TCRdb keeps in-frame clones, though not all of them. This table has under 20,000 clones, about nine tenths appearing once. This specimen comes from a study of technical replicates of blood from several donors. Sequencing was carried out using PBMCs. This chain connects TRBV27 to TRBJ2-3, with 7 bases that match TRBD2. The clonotype originates from a human donor in good health. The CDR3 coding sequence is TGTGCCAGCAGTATACCCGGGACTAACACAGATACGCAGTATTTT. Protein sequence: CASSIPGTNTDTQYF.